One and the same sample provided the 19 T cell receptor beta chains below, sequenced in a study of T cells after yellow fever vaccination (dated by TCRdb to between 2018 and 2021). Library construction relied on 5' RACE. The reads were generated on an Illumina NovaSeq 6000. The raw public reads went through TCRdb reprocessing: fastp at Q25, MiXCR clone calling, in-frame beta chains kept. Duplicate CDR3 protein sequences are folded into a single record with the most common DNA and genes. A total of over 300,000 distinct CDR3 sequences appear in this sample, roughly 3.5% of them only once. Of the sample, 20% to 30% is held by the ten largest clones. The treatment or condition label here, explained by the study, means: live attenuated yellow fever vaccine strain. This material consisted of PBMCs, taken on the day of the yellow fever booster vaccination. Receptor source: a man between 18 and 35 years old who received the YFV17D yellow fever vaccine.

The sample holds many counts of this clonotype. The CDR3 DNA reads as TGTGCCAGCAGTTTATTGGCGGGGAGCACCGGGGAGCTGTTTTTT. This translates into CASSLLAGSTGELFF. The rearrangement uses TRBV28 and TRBJ2-2, with a possible D match to TRBD2 (6 bases). The germline V and J ends were trimmed by 1 base and 4 bases, with 10 bases remaining between them. The CDR3 totals 15 residues. In germline, CDR1 is MDHEN, CDR2 SYDVKM.

This clonotype has more than one count but fewer than ten. The chain uses TRBV29-1 and TRBJ1-1; D not certain. Trimming removed 6 bases at V and 4 bases at J, with 15 bases between. This CDR3 region has 13 residues. CDR1 is SQVTM, CDR2 ANQGSEA, per germline. The DNA for the CDR3 is TGCAGCGTCCGGCCCAACCGGGGCACTGAAGCTTTCTTT. Translated, it gives CSVRPNRGTEAFF.

This clonotype was seen ten or more times. This rearrangement joins TRBV9 to TRBJ2-5; a possible D gene is TRBD2 (6 bases). The ends were cut back, 4 bases at V and 3 bases at J, with 19 bases in the middle. The germline CDR1 and CDR2 sequences are SGDLS and YYNGEE. The CDR3 covers 16 residues. The CDR3 sequence: CASSSPTRREEETQYF. The CDR3 region has the DNA TGTGCCAGCAGCTCGCCAACGAGGAGGGAGGAAGAGACCCAGTACTTC.

This clonotype appeared a few times. The chain joins TRBV7-3 to TRBJ2-1, with D uncertain. The germline CDR1 and CDR2 sequences are SGHTA and FQGTGA. The V end lost 1 base, the J end lost 2 bases, and 9 bases lay between the germline ends. There are 15 residues in the CDR3. In nucleotides, the CDR3 is TGTGCCAGCAGCTTAAACGGTCTAGCCTACAATGAGCAGTTCTTC. Translating gives CASSLNGLAYNEQFF.

The chain recombines TRBV20-1 with TRBJ1-2, with D unclear. Germline V gene sequence: CDR1 DFQATT, CDR2 SNEGSKA (reference sequence). V lost 2 bases and J 0 bases, leaving 4 bases between the germline ends. The CDR3 loop spans 12 amino acids. CDR3 region: CSARPPNYGYTF. CDR3 nucleotide sequence: TGCAGTGCTAGACCCCCTAACTATGGCTACACCTTC.

The sample holds a few counts of this clonotype. The rearrangement links TRBV6-1 to TRBJ1-3; D not certain. Trimming cost V 2 bases and J 5 bases, with 10 bases left between them. The CDR3 extends over 14 amino acids. Germline CDR1 MNHNS, CDR2 SASEGT. The CDR3 DNA follows: TGTGCCAGCAGTGAATCGATCGAGAGAAACACCATATATTTT. Amino acid sequence: CASSESIERNTIYF.

The chain uses TRBV6-5 and TRBJ1-4; D unresolved. Germline V lookup: CDR1 MNHEY, CDR2 SVGAGI. This CDR3 is 16 amino acids long. Trimming left V 6 bases short and J 4 bases short, with 18 bases between. CDR3 in DNA: TGTGCCAGCAGCCTAGGAGGAGAGGGCGGTAATGAAAAACTGTTTTTT. Encoded protein: CASSLGGEGGNEKLFF.

Ten or more counts support this clonotype. The rearrangement uses TRBV11-2 and TRBJ2-5; 7 nucleotides match TRBD2. The germline V gene encodes CDR1 SGHAT and CDR2 FQNNGV. Trimming cost V 3 bases and J 3 bases; bases outside gene matches: 4. CDR3 length: 14 amino acids. The CDR3 DNA reads TGTGCCAGCAGCTTCGGCGGGGGAGAAGAGACCCAGTACTTC. The encoded protein is CASSFGGGEETQYF.

This clonotype was seen ten or more times. This chain connects TRBV5-1 to TRBJ2-2; 11 bases agree with TRBD2. The CDR3 is 15 residues long. Germline CDR1 is SGHRS and CDR2 is YFSETQ. The J segment lost 6 bases and the V segment lost 0 bases, leaving 1 base of the junction unmatched. The CDR3, as DNA: TGCGCCAGCAGCTTGGTGGGACTAGCGGCCGGGGAGCTGTTTTTT. It translates to CASSLVGLAAGELFF.

This clonotype was seen at least ten times. V gene TRBV20-1 combines with J gene TRBJ2-2; no clear D gene. The length of the CDR3 is 13 residues. Germline V CDR1 and CDR2: DFQATT, SNEGSKA (reference sequence). V lost 2 bases and J lost 1, with 5 bases in between. The chain's CDR3 is CSARQMNTGELFF. The CDR3 DNA follows: TGCAGTGCTAGACAGATGAACACCGGGGAGCTGTTTTTT.

Many counts were recorded for this clonotype. The V call is TRBV29-1, the J call TRBJ2-5; weak D call: TRBD2 (6 bases). This CDR3 is 13 amino acids long. Trimming removed 5 bases from V and 2 bases from J, with 12 bases in between. CDR1 and CDR2 from the germline V gene are SQVTM and ANQGSEA. CDR3 sequence reads: CSVHGGKQETQYF. CDR3 nucleotide sequence: TGCAGCGTTCACGGGGGAAAGCAAGAGACCCAGTACTTC. The variable domain in full, completed from reference TRBV29-1 and TRBJ2-5, reads SAVISQKPSRDICQRGTSLTIQCQVDSQVTMMFWYRQQPGQSLTLIATANQGSEATYESGFVIDKFPISRPNLTFSTLTVSNMSPEDSSIYLCSVHGGKQETQYFGPGTRLLVL.

This clonotype has a handful of counts. The chain employs TRBV15 and TRBJ2-1, with 11 bases aligning to TRBD1. This CDR3 has 14 residues. Germline CDR1 and CDR2: LNHNV and YYDKDF (reference sequence). V shed 8 bases and J 8 bases; nucleotides not matched to a gene: 8. This CDR3 is CATSGQGARDEQFF. In DNA, the CDR3 is TGTGCCACCTCCGGACAGGGGGCGAGGGATGAGCAGTTCTTC.

The genes are TRBV30 and TRBJ1-2, with D unresolved. Trimming took 3 bases from V and 4 from J, leaving 9 bases between them. Per germline, CDR1 GTSNPN and CDR2 SVGIG (reference sequence). This CDR3 comprises 12 residues. This chain's CDR3 is CAWRPGSYGYTF. In nucleotides, the CDR3 is TGTGCCTGGAGGCCAGGAAGCTATGGCTACACCTTC.

This clonotype was counted between two and nine times. The J gene is TRBJ1-1, the V gene TRBV7-2; TRBD1 agrees at 7 bases. The CDR3 covers 14 residues. CDR1 is SGHTA, CDR2 FQGNSA, per germline. Trimming took 1 base from V and 8 from J; bases not matched to a gene: 7. CDR3 bases: TGTGCCAGCAGCTTAGGCGGGGACAGACGAGAAGCTTTCTTT. Protein product: CASSLGGDRREAFF.

This clonotype was seen repeatedly, ten times or more. The chain joins TRBV10-3 to TRBJ2-3; possible D gene TRBD2, 6 bases. V shed 8 bases and J shed 3 bases, with 15 bases lying between them. The CDR3 consists of 14 residues. CDR1 ENHRY and CDR2 SYGVKD come from the germline V gene. The CDR3 reads CAIAPGAGTDTQYF. The CDR3 region has the DNA TGTGCCATCGCCCCGGGAGCAGGAACAGATACGCAGTATTTT.

The chain has TRBV12-3 or TRBV12-4 and TRBJ2-3; TRBD2 matches at 7 bases. V was pared by 2 bases and J by 4 bases, with 21 bases of the junction left unmatched. The CDR3 is 20 residues long. CDR3 protein: CASSLTNEGLFRWGSDTQYF. The CDR3 DNA is TGTGCCAGCAGTTTAACCAACGAGGGACTATTCCGGTGGGGTTCAGATACGCAGTATTTT.

The gene calls are TRBV5-6 and TRBJ1-2, with D possibly matching TRBD1 (5 bases). The CDR3 sequence is 14 residues long. Germline values: CDR1 SGHDT, CDR2 YYEEEE. The V gene lost 0 bases and the J gene lost 4 bases, with 10 bases spanning the gap. The CDR3 DNA is TGTGCCAGCAGCTTGGGAGGGGTGGGCTATGGCTACACCTTC. Protein: CASSLGGVGYGYTF.

This clonotype turned up a few times. V usage is TRBV4-3 and J usage is TRBJ2-1; no definite D call. CDR1 and CDR2 (germline): LGHNA, YSLEER. The V gene lost 1 base and the J gene lost 11 bases, with 9 bases spanning the gap. There are 12 residues in the CDR3. As DNA, the CDR3 is TGCGCCAGCAGCCAAGTGCGGAGTAAGCAGTTCTTC. This translates into CASSQVRSKQFF.

A note on this clonotype: One base away lies a much larger clone, so this may be a sequencing read error. No conserved phenylalanine or tryptophan ends this CDR3, so it is likely a read error. V gene TRBV14 combines with J gene TRBJ2-1; D may be TRBD2 (5 bases). The CDR3 extends over 13 amino acids. In germline, CDR1 is SGHDN, CDR2 FVKESK. With 5 bases removed from V and 4 bases from J, the gap between germline ends came to 9 bases. The CDR3 reads CASSEGWYNEQFL. DNA of the CDR3: TGTGCCAGCAGCGAGGGCTGGTACAATGAGCAGTTCCTC.